One sample yielded the 5 T cell receptor beta chains listed below, sequenced in a study of shared clonotypes between healthy human individuals. This table comes from immunoSEQ multiplex PCR, and its TCRdb copy is limited to in-frame clones, with some not included. The sample carries 450,000 to 600,000 clones, around 80% recorded once. Sample: PBMCs. The receptors here all came from a woman aged 40 to 49 in good health. Some clones in this sample may be carry-over from other donors' samples.

The chain employs TRBV21-1 and TRBJ2-7; TRBD1, the table's D call, was not compared with the DNA. TRBV21-1 corresponds to a pseudogene. CDR3 size: 12 residues. The DNA of the CDR3 is TGTGCCAGGATACAGGAATCCTACGAGCAGTACTTC. Protein: CARIQESYEQYF.

The rearrangement uses TRBV6-1 and TRBJ2-7; 9 positions agree with TRBD1. Germline V gene sequence: CDR1 MNHNS, CDR2 SASEGT. The CDR3 is 15 amino acids. V was pared by 6 bases and J by 9 bases, with 15 bases of the junction left unmatched. This chain's CDR3 is CASRGTGNVVGWQYF. CDR3 nucleotides: TGTGCCAGCAGAGGGACAGGGAACGTGGTAGGCTGGCAGTACTTC.

The chain combines TRBV6-5 with TRBJ2-1, with TRBD2 matching 7 bases. CDR1 and CDR2 (germline): MNHEY, SVGAGI. This CDR3 has 16 residues. With V trimmed by 0 bases and J by 5 bases, 7 bases remained unmatched. The CDR3, as DNA: TGTGCCAGCAGTTACTCTGGCGGGAGAGGAAACAATGAGCAGTTCTTC. This gives the protein CASSYSGGRGNNEQFF.

V and J are TRBV4-1 and TRBJ2-1, with 14 bases identical to TRBD2. There are 15 residues in the CDR3. The germline V gene encodes CDR1 MGHRA and CDR2 YSYEKL. V shed 3 bases and J 8 bases; nucleotides not matched to a gene: 3. CDR3 bases: TGCGCCAGCAGCCATAGACTAGCGGGAGGGGATGAGCAGTTCTTC. Encoded protein: CASSHRLAGGDEQFF.

This clone was recorded once. The chain is built from TRBV12-5 and TRBJ2-7; no reliable D call. The CDR3 covers 16 residues. The germline CDR1 and CDR2 sequences are LGHNT and FRNRAP. The ends were cut back, 6 bases at V and 4 bases at J, with 22 bases in the middle. The CDR3 DNA reads as TGTGCTAGTGGGCGCCCCGGGCCCCCGGCGGAATACGAGCAGTACTTC. Residues: CASGRPGPPAEYEQYF.